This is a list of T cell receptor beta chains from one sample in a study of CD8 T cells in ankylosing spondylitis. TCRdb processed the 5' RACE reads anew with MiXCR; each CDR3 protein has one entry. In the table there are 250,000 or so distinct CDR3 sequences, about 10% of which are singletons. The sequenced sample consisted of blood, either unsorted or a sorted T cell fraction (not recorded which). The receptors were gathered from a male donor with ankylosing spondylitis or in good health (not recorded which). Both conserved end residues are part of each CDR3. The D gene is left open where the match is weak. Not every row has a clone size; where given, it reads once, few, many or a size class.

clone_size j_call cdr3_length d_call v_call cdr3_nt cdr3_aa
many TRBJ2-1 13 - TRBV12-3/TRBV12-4 TGTGCCAGCAGTTTGGCCAGGTACAATGAGCAGTTCTTC CASSLARYNEQFF
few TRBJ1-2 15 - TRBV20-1 TGCAGTGCTAGGCGGCAGGGGTATAACGGCTATGGCTACACCTTC CSARRQGYNGYGYTF
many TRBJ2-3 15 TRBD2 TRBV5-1 TGCGCCAGCAGCTCCACCGGGACTAGCATCGGTACGCAGTATTTT CASSSTGTSIGTQYF
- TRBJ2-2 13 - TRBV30 TGTGCCTGGAGAGGCGGGAACACCGGGGAGCTGTTTTTT CAWRGGNTGELFF
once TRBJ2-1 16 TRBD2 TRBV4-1 TGCGCCAGCAGCCAGACTAGCGGGGGGCTGAACAATGAGCAGTTCTTC CASSQTSGGLNNEQFF
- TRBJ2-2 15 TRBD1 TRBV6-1 TGTGCCAGCAGGACTGGACAGGGAGAAGGCGGGGAGCTGTTTTTT CASRTGQGEGGELFF
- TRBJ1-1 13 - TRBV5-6 TGTGCCAGCAGCGTCGACACGAACACTGAAGCTTTCTTT CASSVDTNTEAFF
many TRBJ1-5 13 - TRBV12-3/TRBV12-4 TGTGCCAGCAGTTTACCACCTGACAGCAGCCAGCATTTT CASSLPPDSSQHF
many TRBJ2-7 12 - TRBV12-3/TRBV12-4 TGTGCCAGCAGTTTCTGGTCCCACGAGCAGTACTTC CASSFWSHEQYF
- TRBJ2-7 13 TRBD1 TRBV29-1 TGCAGCGTTATGACAGGGGGCTCCTACGAGCAGTACTTC CSVMTGGSYEQYF
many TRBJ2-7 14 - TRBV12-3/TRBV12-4 TGTGCCAGCAGTCCCGGGACTCTTACCTACGAGCAGTACTTC CASSPGTLTYEQYF
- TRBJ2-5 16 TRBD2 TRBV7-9 TGTGCCAGCAGCCCGACGGAGCGGGGGATGCAAGAGACCCAGTACTTC CASSPTERGMQETQYF
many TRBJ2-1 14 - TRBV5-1 TGCGCCAGCAGGGAGGCGGGCTCCTACAATGAGCAGTTCTTC CASREAGSYNEQFF
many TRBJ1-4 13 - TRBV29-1 TGCAGCGCCCAGGCGGGAACTAATGAAAAACTGTTTTTT CSAQAGTNEKLFF
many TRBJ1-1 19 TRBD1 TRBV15 TGTGCCACCAGCAGATCGCCCCGGGGACAGGGGGTTTTGAGCACTGAAGCTTTCTTT CATSRSPRGQGVLSTEAFF
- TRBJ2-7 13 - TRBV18 TGTGCCAGCTCACTCGGGACTCTCGGCGAGCAGTACTTC CASSLGTLGEQYF
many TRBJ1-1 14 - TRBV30 TGTGCCTGGAGTTACGGGGATCAGAGGACTGAAGCTTTCTTT CAWSYGDQRTEAFF
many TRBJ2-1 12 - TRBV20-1 TGCAGTGCTAGTTCCCTCTCCAATGAGCAGTTCTTC CSASSLSNEQFF